The sequence of this T cell receptor (beta chain) was determined in a study of T cells in Graves' hyperthyroidism and ophthalmopathy. Study details: Initial diagnosis, before any treatment, was when peripheral blood was collected.

From RNA transcripts, TCR beta CDR3 regions were amplified. When the TCR CDR3 underwent first-round RT-PCR, the HTBI primer set was used. TCRdb itself ran the multiplex PCR reads through MiXCR, one entry per CDR3 protein. The sample yields under 450,000 distinct CDR3 sequences, about a sixth seen once. The V segment lost 10 bases and the J segment 4 bases; nucleotides outside the gene matches: 6. The germline V gene encodes CDR1 ENHRY and CDR2 SYGVKD. This CDR3 has 13 amino acids. Hyperthyroidism had been newly diagnosed in patients aged 18 to 65, and its duration was under 2 months. This clonotype was detected ten times or more. Its antigen is unknown. General study findings and limits: The model identified upcoming ophthalmopathy a median approximately seven months ahead of onset.

The chain has TRBV10-3 and TRBJ1-3, with 8 bases that match TRBD1. The sequence was collected from a woman aged 18 to 35 with Graves' hyperthyroidism. The specimen was blood. CDR3: CATLQGDGNTIYF. Here the CDR3 DNA reads TGTGCCACCCTACAGGGGGACGGAAACACCATATATTTT.